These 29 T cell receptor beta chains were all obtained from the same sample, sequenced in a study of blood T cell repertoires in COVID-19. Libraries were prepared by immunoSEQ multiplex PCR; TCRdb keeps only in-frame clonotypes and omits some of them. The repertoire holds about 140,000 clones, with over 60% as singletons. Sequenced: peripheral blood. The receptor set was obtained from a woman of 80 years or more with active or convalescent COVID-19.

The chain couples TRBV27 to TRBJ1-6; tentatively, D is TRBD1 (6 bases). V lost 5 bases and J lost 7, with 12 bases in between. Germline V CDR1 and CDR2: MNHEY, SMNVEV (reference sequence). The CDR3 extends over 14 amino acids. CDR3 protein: CASSRGQVNSPLHF. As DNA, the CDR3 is TGTGCCAGCAGTCGGGGACAAGTGAATTCACCCCTCCACTTT.

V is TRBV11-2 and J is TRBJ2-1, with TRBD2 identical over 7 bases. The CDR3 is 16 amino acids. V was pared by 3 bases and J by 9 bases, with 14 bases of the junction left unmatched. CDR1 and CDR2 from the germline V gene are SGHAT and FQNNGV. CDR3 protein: CASSLFSALAAGEQFF. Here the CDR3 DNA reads TGTGCCAGCAGCTTGTTTTCCGCGCTAGCGGCGGGTGAGCAGTTCTTC.

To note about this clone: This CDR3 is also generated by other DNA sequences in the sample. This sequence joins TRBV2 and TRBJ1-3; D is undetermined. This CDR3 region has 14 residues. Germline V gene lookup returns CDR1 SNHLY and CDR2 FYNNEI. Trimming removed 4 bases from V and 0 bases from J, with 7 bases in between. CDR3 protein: CASSGTASGNTIYF. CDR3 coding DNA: TGTGCCAGCAGTGGGACTGCCTCTGGAAACACCATATATTTT.

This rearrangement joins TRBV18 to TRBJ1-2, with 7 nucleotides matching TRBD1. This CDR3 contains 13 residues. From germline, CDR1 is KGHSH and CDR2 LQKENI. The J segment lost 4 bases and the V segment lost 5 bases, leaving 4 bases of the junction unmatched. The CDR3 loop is CASSDRDFYGYTF. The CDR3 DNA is TGTGCCAGCTCAGACAGGGATTTCTATGGCTACACCTTC.

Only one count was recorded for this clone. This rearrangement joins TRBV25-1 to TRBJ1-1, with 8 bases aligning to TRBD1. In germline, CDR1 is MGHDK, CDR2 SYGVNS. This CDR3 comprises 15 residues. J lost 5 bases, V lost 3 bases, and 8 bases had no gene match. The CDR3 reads CASSDRTGTGTEAFF. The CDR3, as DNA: TGTGCCAGCAGTGATAGGACAGGGACGGGAACTGAAGCTTTCTTT.

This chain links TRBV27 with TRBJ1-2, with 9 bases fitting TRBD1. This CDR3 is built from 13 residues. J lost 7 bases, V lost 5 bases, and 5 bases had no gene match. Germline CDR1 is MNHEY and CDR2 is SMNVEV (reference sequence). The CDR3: CASSGTGYRGYTF. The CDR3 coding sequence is TGTGCCAGCAGTGGGACAGGGTATCGTGGCTACACCTTC.

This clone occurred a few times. The CDR3 is CASSLKPRGVTEAFF. The CDR3 region has the DNA TGTGCCAGCAGCTTGAAACCCCGCGGGGTCACTGAAGCTTTCTTT. The genes are TRBV5-6 and TRBJ1-1; D is unresolved. This CDR3 comprises 15 residues. Trimming stripped 1 base from V and 4 bases from J, with 14 bases between. Germline values: CDR1 SGHDT, CDR2 YYEEEE.

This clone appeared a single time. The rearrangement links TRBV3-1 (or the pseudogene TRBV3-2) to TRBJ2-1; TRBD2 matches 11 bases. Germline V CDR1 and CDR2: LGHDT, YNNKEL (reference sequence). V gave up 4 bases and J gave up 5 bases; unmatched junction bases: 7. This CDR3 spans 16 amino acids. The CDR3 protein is CASSPTSGGLHNEQFF. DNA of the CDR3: TGTGCCAGCAGCCCAACTAGCGGGGGATTACACAATGAGCAGTTCTTC.

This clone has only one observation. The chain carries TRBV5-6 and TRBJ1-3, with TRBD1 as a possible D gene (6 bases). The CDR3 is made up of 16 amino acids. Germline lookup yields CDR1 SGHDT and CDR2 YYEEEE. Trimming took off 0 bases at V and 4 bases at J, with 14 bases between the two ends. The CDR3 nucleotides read TGTGCCAGCAGCTTGGATCGACAGGTTAAGGGAAACACCATATATTTT. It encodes CASSLDRQVKGNTIYF.

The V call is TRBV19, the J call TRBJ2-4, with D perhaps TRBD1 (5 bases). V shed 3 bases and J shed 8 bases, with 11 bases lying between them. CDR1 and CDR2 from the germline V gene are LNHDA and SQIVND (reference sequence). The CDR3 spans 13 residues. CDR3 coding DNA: TGTGCCAGTAGTATCAGGGTCGCGGACATTCAGTACTTC. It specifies CASSIRVADIQYF.

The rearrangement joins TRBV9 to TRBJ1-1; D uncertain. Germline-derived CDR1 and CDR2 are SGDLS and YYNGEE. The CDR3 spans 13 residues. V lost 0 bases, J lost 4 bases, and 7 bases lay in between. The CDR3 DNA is TGTGCCAGCAGCGTAGGCGGGAGCACTGAAGCTTTCTTT. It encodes CASSVGGSTEAFF.

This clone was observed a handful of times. The CDR3 is CASSQAEDSSYEQYF. The CDR3 nucleotides read TGCGCCAGCAGCCAAGCCGAGGACAGTTCCTACGAGCAGTACTTC. This chain joins TRBV4-3 and TRBJ2-7, with TRBD1 as a possible D gene (6 bases). Germline loops: CDR1 LGHNA, CDR2 YSLEER. Trimming took 1 base from V and 1 from J, leaving 11 bases between them. This CDR3 has 15 amino acids.

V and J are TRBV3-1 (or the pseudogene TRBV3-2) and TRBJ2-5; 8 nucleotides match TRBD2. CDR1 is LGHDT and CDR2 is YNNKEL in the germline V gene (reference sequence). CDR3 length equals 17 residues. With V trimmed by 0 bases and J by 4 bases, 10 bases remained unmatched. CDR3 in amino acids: CASSQDLHGGAGETQYF. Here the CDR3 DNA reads TGTGCCAGCAGCCAAGATCTCCACGGGGGGGCCGGAGAGACCCAGTACTTC.

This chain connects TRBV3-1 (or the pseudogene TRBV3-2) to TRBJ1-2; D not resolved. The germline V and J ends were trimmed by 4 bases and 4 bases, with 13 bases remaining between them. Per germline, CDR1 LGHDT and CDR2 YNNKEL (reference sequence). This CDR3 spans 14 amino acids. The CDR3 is CASSLPQSSYGYTF. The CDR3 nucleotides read TGTGCCAGCAGCCTCCCTCAGTCCAGCTATGGCTACACCTTC.

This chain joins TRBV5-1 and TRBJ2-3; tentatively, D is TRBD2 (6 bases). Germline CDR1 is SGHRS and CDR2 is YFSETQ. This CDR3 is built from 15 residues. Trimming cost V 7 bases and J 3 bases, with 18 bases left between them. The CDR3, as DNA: TGCGCCAGCTCCGGGACTTTGGGAAATACAGATACGCAGTATTTT. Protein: CASSGTLGNTDTQYF. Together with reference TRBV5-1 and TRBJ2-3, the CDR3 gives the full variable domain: KAGVTQTPRYLIKTRGQQVTLSCSPISGHRSVSWYQQTPGQGLQFLFEYFSETQRNKGNFPGRFSGRQFSNSRSEMNVSTLELGDSALYLCASSGTLGNTDTQYFGPGTRLTVL.

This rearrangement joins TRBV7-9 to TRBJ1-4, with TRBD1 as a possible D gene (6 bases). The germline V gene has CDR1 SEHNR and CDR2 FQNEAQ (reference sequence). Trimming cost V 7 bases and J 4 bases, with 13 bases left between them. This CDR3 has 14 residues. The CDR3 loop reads CASKTGTINEKLFF. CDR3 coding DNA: TGTGCCAGCAAGACCGGGACAATTAATGAAAAACTGTTTTTT.

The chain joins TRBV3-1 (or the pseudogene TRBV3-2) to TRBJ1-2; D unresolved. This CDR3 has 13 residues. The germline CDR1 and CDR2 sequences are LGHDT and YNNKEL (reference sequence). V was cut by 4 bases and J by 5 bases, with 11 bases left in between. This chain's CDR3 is CASSPRTRYGYTF. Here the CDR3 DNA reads TGTGCCAGCAGCCCCCGGACTCGATATGGCTACACCTTC.

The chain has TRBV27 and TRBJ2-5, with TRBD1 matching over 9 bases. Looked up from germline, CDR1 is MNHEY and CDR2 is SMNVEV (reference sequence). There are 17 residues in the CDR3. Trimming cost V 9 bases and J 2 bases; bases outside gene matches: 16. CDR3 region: CASPDRGNNLPQETQYF. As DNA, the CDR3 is TGTGCCAGTCCTGACAGGGGGAATAATCTTCCACAAGAGACCCAGTACTTC.

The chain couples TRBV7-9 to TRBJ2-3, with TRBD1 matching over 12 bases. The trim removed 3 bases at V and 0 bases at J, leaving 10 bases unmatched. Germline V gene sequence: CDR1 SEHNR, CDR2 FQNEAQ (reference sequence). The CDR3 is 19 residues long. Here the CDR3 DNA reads TGTGCCAGCAGCTTTGGGACAGGGGGCTCATGGGGCAGCACAGATACGCAGTATTTT. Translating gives CASSFGTGGSWGSTDTQYF.

The CDR3 nucleotides read TGTGCCAGCAGCTCTCGGGGTTATAATTCACCCCTCCACTTT. It encodes CASSSRGYNSPLHF. This rearrangement joins TRBV9 to TRBJ1-6, with D unresolved. Trimming removed 4 bases from V and 4 bases from J, with 9 bases in between. The germline V gene has CDR1 SGDLS and CDR2 YYNGEE. This CDR3 comprises 14 residues.

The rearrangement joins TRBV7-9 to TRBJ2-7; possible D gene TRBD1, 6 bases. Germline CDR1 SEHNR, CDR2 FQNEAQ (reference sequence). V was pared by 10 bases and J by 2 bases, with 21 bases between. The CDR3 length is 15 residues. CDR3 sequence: CATRGQRDNPYEQYF. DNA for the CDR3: TGTGCCACCAGGGGACAAAGGGACAACCCCTACGAGCAGTACTTC.

The CDR3 loop is CASSFTAVETQYF. CDR3 in DNA: TGTGCCAGCAGCTTTACTGCCGTTGAGACCCAGTACTTC. The V call is TRBV7-9, the J call TRBJ2-5; D not certain. CDR1 and CDR2 (germline): SEHNR, FQNEAQ (reference sequence). This CDR3 has 13 residues. The germline V and J ends were trimmed by 3 bases and 5 bases, with 10 bases remaining between them.

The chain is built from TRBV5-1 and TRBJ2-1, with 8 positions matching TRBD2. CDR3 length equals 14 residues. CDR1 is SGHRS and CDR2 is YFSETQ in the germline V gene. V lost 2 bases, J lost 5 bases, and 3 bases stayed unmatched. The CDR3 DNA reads TGCGCCAGCAGCTTCCCAGCGGGGGACAATGAGCAGTTCTTC. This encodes CASSFPAGDNEQFF.

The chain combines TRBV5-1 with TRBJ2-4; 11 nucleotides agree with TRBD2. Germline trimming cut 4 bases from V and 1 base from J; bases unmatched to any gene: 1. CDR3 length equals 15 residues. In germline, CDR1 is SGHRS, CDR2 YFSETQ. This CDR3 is CASSVAGGAKNIQYF. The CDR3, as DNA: TGCGCCAGCAGCGTAGCGGGGGGGGCCAAAAACATTCAGTACTTC.

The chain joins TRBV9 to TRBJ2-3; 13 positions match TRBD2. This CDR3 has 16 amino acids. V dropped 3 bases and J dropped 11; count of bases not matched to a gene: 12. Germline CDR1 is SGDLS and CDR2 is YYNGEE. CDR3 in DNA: TGTGCCAGCAGCGCCAAGACTAGCGGGGGGACCTACGGGCAGTATTTT. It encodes CASSAKTSGGTYGQYF.

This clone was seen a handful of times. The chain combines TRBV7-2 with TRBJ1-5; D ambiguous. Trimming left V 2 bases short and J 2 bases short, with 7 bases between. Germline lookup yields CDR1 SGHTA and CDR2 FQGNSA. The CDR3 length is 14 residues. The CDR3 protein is CASSLIPGNQPQHF. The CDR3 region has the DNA TGTGCCAGCAGCTTAATCCCTGGCAATCAGCCCCAGCATTTT.

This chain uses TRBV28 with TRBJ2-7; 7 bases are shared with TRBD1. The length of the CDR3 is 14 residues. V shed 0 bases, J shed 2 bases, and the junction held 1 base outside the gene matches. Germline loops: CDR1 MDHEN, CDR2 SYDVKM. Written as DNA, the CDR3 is TGTGCCAGCAGTTTATGGCAGGGGGCCTACGAGCAGTACTTC. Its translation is CASSLWQGAYEQYF.

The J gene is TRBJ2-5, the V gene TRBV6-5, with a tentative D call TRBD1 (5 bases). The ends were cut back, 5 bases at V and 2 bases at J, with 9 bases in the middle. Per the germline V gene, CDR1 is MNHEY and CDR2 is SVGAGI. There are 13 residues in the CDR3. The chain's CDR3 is CASSRQWQETQYF. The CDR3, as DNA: TGTGCCAGCAGTCGACAGTGGCAAGAGACCCAGTACTTC.

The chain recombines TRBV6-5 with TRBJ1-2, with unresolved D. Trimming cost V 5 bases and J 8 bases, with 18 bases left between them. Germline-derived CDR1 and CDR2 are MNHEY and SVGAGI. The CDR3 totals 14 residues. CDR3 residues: CASSLRPQSFGYTF. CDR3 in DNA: TGTGCCAGCAGTCTCAGGCCACAGTCGTTCGGCTACACCTTC.